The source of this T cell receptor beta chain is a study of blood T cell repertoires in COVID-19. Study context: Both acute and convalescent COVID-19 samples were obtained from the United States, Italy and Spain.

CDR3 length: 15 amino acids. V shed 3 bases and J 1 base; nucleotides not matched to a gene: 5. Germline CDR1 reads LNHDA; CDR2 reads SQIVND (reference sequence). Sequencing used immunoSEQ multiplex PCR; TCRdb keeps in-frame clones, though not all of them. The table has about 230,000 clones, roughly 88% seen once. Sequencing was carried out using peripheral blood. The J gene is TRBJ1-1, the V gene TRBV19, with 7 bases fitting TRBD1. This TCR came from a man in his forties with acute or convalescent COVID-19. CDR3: CASSMDRLSNTEAFF. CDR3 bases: TGTGCCAGTAGTATGGACAGGCTATCGAACACTGAAGCTTTCTTT.